What follows are 11 T cell receptor beta chains derived from one specimen sequenced in a study of blood T cells in healthy people across ages. Sample-barcoded 5' priming and a J-beta primer mix drove a second PCR of 7 to 11 cycles. TCRdb passed the 5' RACE reads through MiXCR, listing each CDR3 protein once. The sample holds 750,000 to 1,000,000 distinct CDR3 sequences; 25% to 35% are singletons and the top ten take approximately 10%. The same data also contributed to another study, on T cells of mothers and their children.

The sample taken for sequencing was blood. The receptors derive from a woman between 35 and 50 years old in good health.

V usage is TRBV5-6 and J usage is TRBJ2-3; D perhaps matches TRBD1 (6 bases). Looked up from germline, CDR1 is SGHDT and CDR2 is YYEEEE. The ends were cut back, 1 base at V and 3 bases at J, with 12 bases in the middle. The CDR3 consists of 15 residues. CDR3 DNA sequence: TGTGCCAGCAGCTTGTCTCTCAGGGGAACAGATACGCAGTATTTT. As protein: CASSLSLRGTDTQYF.

The chain is built from TRBV27 and TRBJ1-2, with 7 bases fitting TRBD1. From germline, CDR1 is MNHEY and CDR2 SMNVEV (reference sequence). V shed 2 bases and J 2 bases; nucleotides not matched to a gene: 5. CDR3 size: 15 residues. The CDR3 DNA reads TGTGCCAGCAGTTTACGCCGGACAGGCAACTATGGCTACACCTTC. Amino acid sequence: CASSLRRTGNYGYTF.

This sequence joins TRBV7-9 and TRBJ2-1; TRBD2 aligns across 7 bases. V lost 4 bases to trimming and J lost 5 bases; unmatched junction nucleotides: 5. Germline lookup yields CDR1 SEHNR and CDR2 FQNEAQ (reference sequence). The CDR3 is 14 amino acids. CDR3: CASSSGLVNNEQFF. CDR3 DNA: TGTGCCAGCAGCTCTGGACTAGTTAACAATGAGCAGTTCTTC.

This clonotype was detected many times. V is TRBV7-2 and J is TRBJ2-5; 8 bases are a match to TRBD2. The CDR3 is 14 residues long. Per germline, CDR1 SGHTA and CDR2 FQGNSA. The V segment lost 6 bases and the J segment 4 bases; nucleotides outside the gene matches: 7. The CDR3 DNA sequence: TGTGCCAGCAGGGTCGGGGGGGAGTCAGAGACCCAGTACTTC. This sequence encodes CASRVGGESETQYF.

There are many counts of this clonotype. The rearrangement uses TRBV27 and TRBJ1-2; 8 bases are a match to TRBD1. The CDR3 has 13 residues. V lost 5 bases to trimming and J lost 2 bases; unmatched junction nucleotides: 1. Germline lookup yields CDR1 MNHEY and CDR2 SMNVEV (reference sequence). For the CDR3, the DNA is TGTGCCAGCAGTCGACAGGGGAACTATGGCTACACCTTC. This gives the protein CASSRQGNYGYTF.

With regard to this clonotype: A read error may explain this, as a much larger clone is one base away. The chain carries TRBV7-8 and TRBJ2-2; possibly TRBD1 for D (6 bases). V was pared by 5 bases and J by 5 bases, with 12 bases between. Germline-derived CDR1 and CDR2 are SGHVS and FQNEAQ. The length of the CDR3 is 14 residues. CDR3 residues: CASSRKRGTGELFF. For the CDR3, the DNA is TGTGCCAGCAGCCGAAAAAGGGGGACCGGGGAGCTGTTTTTT.

With regard to this clonotype: One base away lies a much larger clone, so this may be a sequencing read error. The gene calls are TRBV20-1 and TRBJ2-1; 13 bases line up with TRBD2. This CDR3 region has 15 residues. Germline values: CDR1 DFQATT, CDR2 SNEGSKA (reference sequence). V lost 3 bases to trimming and J lost 13 bases; unmatched junction nucleotides: 12. The CDR3 DNA follows: TGCAGTGCTAGGGGGACTAGCGGGACCCCAGAGACCCAGTTCTTC. This codes for CSARGTSGTPETQFF.

In this sample, this clonotype turned up many times. The chain combines TRBV12-3 or TRBV12-4 with TRBJ2-5; 8 nucleotides match TRBD2. With V trimmed by 7 bases and J by 3 bases, 7 bases remained unmatched. This CDR3 has 14 amino acids. The CDR3 is CASTRRGAEETQYF. CDR3 in DNA: TGTGCCAGCACGCGGCGGGGGGCTGAAGAGACCCAGTACTTC.

The V and J genes are TRBV30 and TRBJ2-7; tentatively, D is TRBD1 (6 bases). The CDR3 contains 13 residues. Germline CDR1 is GTSNPN and CDR2 is SVGIG (reference sequence). V was clipped by 2 bases and J by 2 bases, with 10 bases between them. The DNA of the CDR3 is TGTGCCTGGAGTTCGGACAGCGCCTACGAGCAGTACTTC. Residues: CAWSSDSAYEQYF.

This chain links TRBV6-4 with TRBJ2-3; D unresolved. The CDR3 is 13 residues long. Germline CDR1 MRHNA, CDR2 SNTAGT. V was trimmed by 8 bases and J by 2 bases, leaving 11 bases between them. The CDR3 loop reads CASGARITDTQYF. CDR3 coding DNA: TGTGCCAGCGGTGCTAGAATCACAGATACGCAGTATTTT.

This clonotype occurred once. A read error may produce the germline difference seen at one junction end. The chain uses TRBV7-2 and TRBJ2-1; unclear D gene. The CDR3 spans 13 residues. Germline loops: CDR1 SGHTA, CDR2 FQGNSA. The CDR3 sequence: CAGSLERRNEQFF. CDR3 sequence (DNA): TGTGCCGGCAGCTTAGAACGACGCAATGAGCAGTTCTTC.